The 15 T cell receptor beta chains below all came from one sample that was sequenced in a study of post-analysis software for immune sequencing data (dated by TCRdb to 2014 to 2015). Overall results and qualifications from the work: About five TRBV segments, including TRBV5-6, TRBV5-1 and TRBV20-1, were significantly more frequent in patients than controls.

Library preparation was by PCR. The sequencer listed for this sample is Illumina HiSeq 2500. To reduce PCR and sequencing biases, unique molecular identifiers were incorporated into the TCR beta cDNA libraries. TCRdb applied fastp at Q25 and MiXCR to the public reads, then kept only in-frame beta chains. Every CDR3 protein is listed once, alongside the most common genes and DNA of its rows. The sample yields 700,000 to 900,000 distinct CDR3 sequences; around 46% were counted once. 4.9% of the sample rests with the top ten. Their antigens are not known. Source material: blood. Every receptor here comes from a girl between 10 and 17 years old with multiple sclerosis.

This chain joins TRBV7-9 and TRBJ2-1; 7 bases line up with TRBD2. Trimming at V came to 2 bases and at J to 5 bases, leaving 9 bases not matched to a gene. The length of the CDR3 is 16 residues. Per the germline V gene, CDR1 is SEHNR and CDR2 is FQNEAQ (reference sequence). CDR3 sequence reads: CASSLIGSGPNNEQFF. The CDR3 DNA follows: TGTGCCAGCAGCTTAATAGGTAGCGGGCCAAACAATGAGCAGTTCTTC.

This chain uses TRBV6-5 with TRBJ1-2, with 10 bases that match TRBD1. CDR1 MNHEY and CDR2 SVGAGI come from the germline V gene. Germline trimming cut 6 bases from V and 4 bases from J; bases unmatched to any gene: 11. This CDR3 spans 16 amino acids. In DNA form, the CDR3 reads TGTGCCAGCAGAAATCAAGACAGGGGGCCGAGCTATGGCTACACCTTC. This gives the protein CASRNQDRGPSYGYTF.

There are a few counts of this clonotype. The chain employs TRBV29-1 and TRBJ2-5; D may be TRBD1 or TRBD2 (5 bases each). CDR3 length equals 12 residues. The ends were cut back, 7 bases at V and 2 bases at J, with 11 bases in the middle. Germline values: CDR1 SQVTM, CDR2 ANQGSEA. CDR3 sequence (DNA): TGCAGCGCTCAAGAGGGGCAAGAGACCCAGTACTTC. Translated, it gives CSAQEGQETQYF.

The gene calls are TRBV20-1 and TRBJ1-1; TRBD1 matches at 9 bases. V lost 6 bases, J lost 4 bases, and 9 bases stayed unmatched. Germline-derived CDR1 and CDR2 are DFQATT and SNEGSKA (reference sequence). This CDR3 is built from 14 residues. The chain's CDR3 is CSALDRGWGTEAFF. The CDR3 DNA reads as TGCAGTGCGCTGGACAGGGGATGGGGCACTGAAGCTTTCTTT.

Details on this clonotype: The junction does not match germline at one end; this may be a read error. CDR3 residues: CASSRDLNEQFF. The DNA of the CDR3 is TGTGCCAGCAGCCGGGACCTAAATGAGCAGTTCTTC. The V gene is TRBV4-1, the J gene TRBJ2-1; D could derive from TRBD1 or TRBD2 (5 bases each). Germline V gene lookup returns CDR1 MGHRA and CDR2 YSYEKL. The CDR3 length is 12 residues.

This clonotype came up a few times. The CDR3 nucleotides read TGCGCCAGCAGCCAAGAAGAAAGTGAGACTAGCGTCTACAATGAGCAGTTCTTC. Its protein is CASSQEESETSVYNEQFF. The V call is TRBV4-3, the J call TRBJ2-1; 8 positions agree with TRBD2. The CDR3 is 18 amino acids. Germline values: CDR1 LGHNA, CDR2 YSLEER. Losses at the gene ends were 0 bases for V and 3 bases for J; bases not matched to a gene: 10.

The chain's CDR3 is CAISGNRGVEETQYF. CDR3 in DNA: TGTGCCATCAGTGGGAACAGGGGAGTTGAAGAGACCCAGTACTTC. The chain combines TRBV10-3 with TRBJ2-5; 7 bases are shared with TRBD1. The CDR3 extends over 15 amino acids. After removal of 4 bases from V and 3 bases from J, the junction contained 8 bases not matched to a gene. The germline CDR1 and CDR2 sequences are ENHRY and SYGVKD.

Only a few counts were recorded for this clonotype. The chain combines TRBV20-1 with TRBJ1-2; D gene ambiguous. The CDR3 sequence is 16 residues long. The V gene's germline CDR1 is DFQATT and CDR2 SNEGSKA (reference sequence). V lost 6 bases, J lost 0 bases, and 20 bases lay in between. The CDR3 DNA reads TGCAGTGCGTTGGGCGATCTAACCCATACTAACTATGGCTACACCTTC. It codes for CSALGDLTHTNYGYTF.

CDR3 DNA: TGTGCCAGCAGTGAAACTAGCGGGATTGTCTACGAGCAGTACTTC. Amino acids: CASSETSGIVYEQYF. The chain employs TRBV6-1 and TRBJ2-7; 10 nucleotides agree with TRBD2. The J segment lost 3 bases and the V segment lost 2 bases, leaving 4 bases of the junction unmatched. The CDR3 totals 15 residues. Germline-derived CDR1 and CDR2 are MNHNS and SASEGT.

The V call is TRBV12-3 or TRBV12-4, the J call TRBJ1-5, with TRBD1 as a possible D gene (5 bases). Trimming took 3 bases from V and 6 from J, leaving 12 bases between them. This CDR3 contains 14 residues. In DNA form, the CDR3 reads TGTGCCAGCAGTTTTGACAGCCAAAGTCAGCCCCAGCATTTT. It encodes CASSFDSQSQPQHF.

The rearrangement uses TRBV12-5 and TRBJ1-1; TRBD1 might be the D (5 bases). CDR3 length: 15 amino acids. Germline V gene data show CDR1 as LGHNT and CDR2 as FRNRAP. V was shortened by 3 bases and J by 1 base, with 12 bases between the two germline ends. CDR3 sequence reads: CASGFLSGGNTEAFF. The CDR3 DNA reads TGTGCTAGTGGTTTTCTAAGCGGGGGGAACACTGAAGCTTTCTTT.

A single count supports this clonotype. The CDR3 loop is CASSLEAHGGTQYF. CDR3 bases: TGTGCCAGCAGCTTAGAGGCACACGGAGGGACCCAGTACTTC. The chain carries TRBV7-2 and TRBJ2-7; D is possibly TRBD2 (5 bases). Gene TRBJ2-5 matches the end of the DNA better, so the J call may be wrong. There are 14 residues in the CDR3. Germline assignment: CDR1 SGHTA and CDR2 FQGNSA.

This clonotype came up a few times. In DNA, the CDR3 is TGTGCCAGCAGCTTAGCGCTCTCGGGGCGGGGACGTGAGCAGTTCTTC. Residues: CASSLALSGRGREQFF. This rearrangement joins TRBV7-6 to TRBJ2-1; D perhaps matches TRBD2 (6 bases). The germline V gene encodes CDR1 SGHVS and CDR2 FNYEAQ. The germline V and J ends were trimmed by 0 bases and 9 bases, with 18 bases remaining between them. The CDR3 contains 16 residues. Together with reference TRBV7-6 and TRBJ2-1, the CDR3 gives the full variable domain: GAGVSQSPRYKVTKRGQDVALRCDPISGHVSLYWYRQALGQGPEFLTYFNYEAQQDKSGLPNDRFSAERPEGSISTLTIQRTEQRDSAMYRCASSLALSGRGREQFFGPGTRLTVL.

The chain carries TRBV20-1 and TRBJ2-7, with 10 bases lining up with TRBD2. The CDR3 consists of 16 residues. Germline loops: CDR1 DFQATT, CDR2 SNEGSKA (reference sequence). V lost 2 bases to trimming and J lost 0 bases; unmatched junction nucleotides: 7. CDR3 sequence (DNA): TGCAGTGCTAGACCCCTAGCGGGAGTCCCCTCCTACGAGCAGTACTTC. Protein sequence: CSARPLAGVPSYEQYF.

The V gene is TRBV15, the J gene TRBJ2-7; 9 bases are shared with TRBD1. V gave up 5 bases and J gave up 2 bases; unmatched junction bases: 10. Looked up from germline, CDR1 is LNHNV and CDR2 is YYDKDF (reference sequence). This CDR3 has 16 amino acids. CDR3 amino acids: CATSLEPGQGTYEQYF. Written as DNA, the CDR3 is TGTGCCACCAGCTTGGAACCGGGACAGGGCACCTACGAGCAGTACTTC.